These 7 T cell receptor beta chains came from one sample sequenced in a study of T-cell reconstitution after alpha-beta-depleted transplantation in children. Preparation of the TCRbeta library involved a method that used unique molecular identifiers. Via MiXCR, TCRdb re-called the PCR reads, giving one row per CDR3 protein. Here the sample spans 250,000 to 400,000 distinct CDR3 sequences, 23% being singletons. The sample in question was PBMCs, mostly from graft donor cells, obtained 180 days after TCRalphabeta/CD19-depleted stem cell transplant. The origin of the receptors is a male patient younger than 18 who had a stem cell transplant for acute lymphoblastic leukemia, so the T cells may come from the graft donor.

The V gene is TRBV2, the J gene TRBJ2-1; possible D gene TRBD2, 5 bases. Looked up from germline, CDR1 is SNHLY and CDR2 is FYNNEI. The ends were cut back, 11 bases at V and 6 bases at J, with 14 bases in the middle. The length of the CDR3 is 12 residues. As DNA, the CDR3 is TGTGCCTCCAAGGACGGACTCAATGAGCAGTTCTTC. It encodes CASKDGLNEQFF.

The chain employs TRBV25-1 and TRBJ2-7, with TRBD2 matching 9 bases. The CDR3 loop spans 15 amino acids. The V and J ends lost 3 bases and 3 bases, in that order; junction bases with no gene match: 6. CDR1 and CDR2 (germline): MGHDK, SYGVNS. The CDR3 loop is CASSDPLAGRYEQYF. In nucleotides, the CDR3 is TGTGCCAGCAGTGATCCGCTAGCGGGACGCTACGAGCAGTACTTC.

The rearrangement links TRBV5-1 to TRBJ2-7, with D hard to call. Trimming removed 1 base at V and 8 bases at J, with 13 bases between. The germline V gene encodes CDR1 SGHRS and CDR2 YFSETQ. The CDR3 extends over 13 amino acids. CDR3 sequence (DNA): TGCGCCAGCAGCTTGAGGGTTCAGGCAAAGCAGTACTTC. The encoded protein is CASSLRVQAKQYF.

This sequence joins TRBV7-3 and TRBJ2-5, with 8 bases fitting TRBD2. Losses at the gene ends were 2 bases for V and 5 bases for J; bases not matched to a gene: 7. The length of the CDR3 is 15 residues. Germline V lookup: CDR1 SGHTA, CDR2 FQGTGA. The CDR3 here is CASSLAGGPTETQYF. CDR3 coding DNA: TGTGCCAGCAGCTTAGCGGGGGGTCCTACGGAGACCCAGTACTTC. Looking up the rest from reference TRBV7-3 and TRBJ2-5 gives the full variable domain: GAGVSQTPSNKVTEKGKYVELRCDPISGHTALYWYRQSLGQGPEFLIYFQGTGAADDSGLPNDRFFAVRPEGSVSTLKIQRTERGDSAVYLCASSLAGGPTETQYFGPGTRLLVL.

The rearrangement links TRBV20-1 to TRBJ2-2; 7 nucleotides match TRBD2. V lost 3 bases and J lost 7; bases outside the gene matches: 8. This CDR3 comprises 14 residues. The germline V gene has CDR1 DFQATT and CDR2 SNEGSKA (reference sequence). The CDR3 here is CSASPSGAFGELFF. The CDR3 nucleotides are TGCAGTGCTAGTCCTAGCGGAGCCTTCGGGGAGCTGTTTTTT.

This clonotype appeared many times. This chain connects TRBV4-1 to TRBJ2-6, with D uncertain. CDR3 size: 16 residues. Germline assignment: CDR1 MGHRA and CDR2 YSYEKL. Trimming stripped 1 base from V and 0 bases from J, with 7 bases between. In DNA form, the CDR3 reads TGCGCCAGCAGCCAAGTCGCCAGCTCTGGGGCCAACGTCCTGACTTTC. Translated, it gives CASSQVASSGANVLTF.

There are a few counts of this clonotype. This chain connects TRBV11-2 to TRBJ2-1; 8 positions match TRBD2. Germline trimming cut 1 base from V and 3 bases from J; bases unmatched to any gene: 2. CDR1 is SGHAT and CDR2 is FQNNGV in the germline V gene. The CDR3 covers 15 residues. CDR3 protein: CASSLAGGIYNEQFF. DNA for the CDR3: TGTGCCAGCAGCTTAGCGGGAGGGATCTACAATGAGCAGTTCTTC. Full variable domain (missing parts from reference TRBV11-2 and TRBJ2-1): EAGVAQSPRYKIIEKRQSVAFWCNPISGHATLYWYQQILGQGPKLLIQFQNNGVVDDSQLPKDRFSAERLKGVDSTLKIQPAKLEDSAVYLCASSLAGGIYNEQFFGPGTRLTVL.